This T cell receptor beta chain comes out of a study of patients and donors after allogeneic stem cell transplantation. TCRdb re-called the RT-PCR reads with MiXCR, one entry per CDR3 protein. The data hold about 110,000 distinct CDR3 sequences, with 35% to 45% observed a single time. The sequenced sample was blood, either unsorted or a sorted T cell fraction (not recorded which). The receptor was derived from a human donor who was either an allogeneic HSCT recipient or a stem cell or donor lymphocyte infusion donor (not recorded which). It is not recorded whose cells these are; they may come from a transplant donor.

In DNA, the CDR3 is TGTGCCAGCTGCAGACAGGGCCAAGAGACCCAGTACTTC. Its translation: CASCRQGQETQYF. The chain couples TRBV2 to TRBJ2-5; 7 bases agree with TRBD1. V shed 8 bases, J shed 1 base, and the junction held 4 bases outside the gene matches. CDR3 length equals 13 residues. CDR1 and CDR2 (germline): SNHLY, FYNNEI.